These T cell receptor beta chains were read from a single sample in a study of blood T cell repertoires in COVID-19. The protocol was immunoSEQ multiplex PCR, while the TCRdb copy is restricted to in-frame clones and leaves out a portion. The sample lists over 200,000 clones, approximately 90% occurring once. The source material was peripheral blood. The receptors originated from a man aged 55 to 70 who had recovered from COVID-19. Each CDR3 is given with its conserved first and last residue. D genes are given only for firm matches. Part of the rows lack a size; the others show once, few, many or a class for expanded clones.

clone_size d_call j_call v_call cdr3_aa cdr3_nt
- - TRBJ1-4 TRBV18 CASSRFNRDVREKLFF TGTGCCAGCTCACGCTTTAACAGGGACGTAAGGGAAAAACTGTTTTTT
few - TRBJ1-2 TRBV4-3 CASSQDRGGNGYTF TGCGCCAGCAGCCAAGACAGGGGTGGAAATGGCTACACCTTC
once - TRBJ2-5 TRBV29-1 CSVRPAGRQETQYF TGCAGCGTCCGTCCCGCTGGGAGGCAAGAGACCCAGTACTTC
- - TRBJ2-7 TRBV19 CASSIRGKTSYEQYF TGTGCCAGTAGTATTCGAGGAAAAACCTCCTACGAGCAGTACTTC
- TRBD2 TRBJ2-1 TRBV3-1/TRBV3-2 CASSLLGTGRAPNEQFF TGTGCCAGCAGCCTTCTGGGGACCGGGAGGGCCCCGAATGAGCAGTTCTTC
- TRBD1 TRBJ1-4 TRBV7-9 CASSLKDREHEKLFF TGTGCCAGCAGCCTAAAGGACAGGGAGCATGAAAAACTGTTTTTT
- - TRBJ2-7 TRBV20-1 CSASRSGYEQYF TGCAGTGCTAGTAGGTCAGGCTACGAGCAGTACTTC
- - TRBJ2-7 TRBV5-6 CASSYPTASEQYF TGTGCCAGCAGCTACCCGACAGCATCGGAGCAGTACTTC
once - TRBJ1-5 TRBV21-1 CASSKEPRDSNSNQPQHF TGTGCCAGCAGCAAAGAGCCCCGGGACAGTAATAGCAATCAGCCCCAGCATTTT
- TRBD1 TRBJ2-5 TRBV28 CASSRQGAGETQYF TGTGCCAGCAGCCGACAGGGGGCCGGGGAGACCCAGTACTTC
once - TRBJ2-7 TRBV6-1 CASGPRTASYEQYF TGTGCCAGCGGCCCCCGGACAGCGTCCTACGAGCAGTACTTC
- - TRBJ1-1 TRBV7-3 CASSLRGGAGGTEAFF TGTGCCAGCAGCTTAAGGGGAGGGGCCGGCGGCACTGAAGCTTTCTTT
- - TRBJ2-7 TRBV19 CASSLQPLKRTSPFEQYF TGTGCCAGTAGTCTACAACCGTTGAAGCGGACTTCTCCCTTCGAGCAGTACTTC
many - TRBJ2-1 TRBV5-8 CASSPDPVRYNEQFF TGTGCCAGCAGCCCTGATCCGGTAAGATACAATGAGCAGTTCTTC
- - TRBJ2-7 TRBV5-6 CASSTLPGGPDYEQYF TGTGCCAGCAGCACCCTCCCGGGGGGCCCGGACTACGAGCAGTACTTC
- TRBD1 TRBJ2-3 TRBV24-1 CATSDSTGGFADTQYF TGTGCCACCAGTGATTCGACAGGGGGCTTTGCAGATACGCAGTATTTT
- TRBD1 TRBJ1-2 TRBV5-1 CASSLGQSSNYGYTF TGCGCCAGCAGCCTGGGACAGAGCTCTAACTATGGCTACACCTTC
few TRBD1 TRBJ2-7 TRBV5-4 CASSPSGQPYEQYF TGTGCCAGCAGCCCGTCGGGACAGCCCTACGAGCAGTACTTC
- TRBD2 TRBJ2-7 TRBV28 CASRVGLAGVREQYF TGTGCCAGCAGAGTGGGGCTAGCGGGAGTCCGGGAGCAGTACTTC
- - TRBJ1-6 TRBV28 CASSLSSVNSPLHF TGTGCCAGCAGTTTATCGTCCGTTAATTCACCCCTCCACTTT
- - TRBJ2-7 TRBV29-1 CSVRRDSSYEQYF TGCAGCGTTCGGCGGGACTCTAGCTACGAGCAGTACTTC
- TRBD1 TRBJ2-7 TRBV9 CASSVGQGAGYEQYF TGTGCCAGCAGCGTAGGTCAGGGGGCAGGGTACGAGCAGTACTTC
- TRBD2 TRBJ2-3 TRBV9 CASSVRASGGQDTDTQYF TGTGCCAGCAGCGTACGGGCTAGCGGGGGCCAAGACACAGATACGCAGTATTTT
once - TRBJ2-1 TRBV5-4 CASSLALAEGNNEQFF TGTGCCAGCAGCTTGGCCTTAGCGGAGGGGAACAATGAGCAGTTCTTC
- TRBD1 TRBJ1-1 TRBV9 CASSPAGDSHVRSEAFF TGTGCCAGCAGCCCGGCCGGGGACAGCCACGTTCGCAGTGAAGCTTTCTTT
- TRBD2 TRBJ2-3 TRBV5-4 CASSLGAGGPGDTQYF TGTGCCAGCAGCTTGGGAGCGGGAGGGCCCGGAGATACGCAGTATTTT
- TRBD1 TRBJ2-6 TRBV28 CASGTGAGANVLTF TGTGCCAGCGGAACAGGGGCTGGGGCCAACGTCCTGACTTTC
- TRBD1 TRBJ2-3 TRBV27 CASRTGLPDTQYF TGTGCCAGCAGGACAGGGCTCCCAGATACGCAGTATTTT
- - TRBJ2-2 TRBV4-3 CASSQGIRNTGELFF TGCGCCAGCAGCCAAGGTATTCGGAACACCGGGGAGCTGTTTTTT
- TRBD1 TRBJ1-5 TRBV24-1 CATSDGQGAFEPQHF TGTGCCACCAGTGACGGACAGGGGGCGTTCGAGCCCCAGCATTTT
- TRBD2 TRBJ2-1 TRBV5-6 CASSLIAGGSSYNEQFF TGTGCCAGCAGCTTAATAGCGGGCGGGAGCTCCTACAATGAGCAGTTCTTC
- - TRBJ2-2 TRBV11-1 CASSSLGQNTGELFF TGTGCCAGCAGCTCCCTTGGGCAGAACACCGGGGAGCTGTTTTTT
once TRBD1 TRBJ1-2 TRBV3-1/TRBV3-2 CASSQDRYPRDRGYLGYTF TGTGCCAGCAGCCAAGATCGGTACCCCCGGGACAGGGGATATCTTGGCTACACCTTC
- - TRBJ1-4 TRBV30 CAWSDGGGGQFREKLFF TGTGCCTGGAGTGACGGGGGAGGGGGTCAATTTCGTGAAAAACTGTTTTTT
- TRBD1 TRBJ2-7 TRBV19 CASGTGTGTPEQYF TGTGCCAGCGGGACCGGGACAGGGACCCCCGAGCAGTACTTC
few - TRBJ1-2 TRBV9 CASSVGAQGTNYGYTF TGTGCCAGCAGCGTAGGAGCACAGGGTACAAACTATGGCTACACCTTC
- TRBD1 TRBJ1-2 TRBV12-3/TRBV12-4 CASRGQGGGYTF TGTGCCAGCAGGGGACAGGGGGGTGGCTACACCTTC
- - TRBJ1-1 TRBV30 CAWRGGANTEAFF TGTGCCTGGAGAGGAGGGGCTAACACTGAAGCTTTCTTT
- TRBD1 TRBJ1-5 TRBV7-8 CASSLTGVWNSNQPQHF TGTGCCAGCAGCTTGACAGGGGTTTGGAATAGCAATCAGCCCCAGCATTTT
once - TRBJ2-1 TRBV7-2 CASSLGGGQGFEQFF TGTGCCAGCAGCTTAGGGGGCGGCCAAGGTTTTGAGCAGTTCTTC
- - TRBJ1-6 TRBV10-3 CAISESTAGTPLHF TGTGCCATCAGTGAGTCGACGGCAGGTACTCCCCTCCACTTT
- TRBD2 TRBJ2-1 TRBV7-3 CASSSRTSGYYNEQFF TGTGCCAGCAGCTCAAGGACTAGCGGGTACTACAATGAGCAGTTCTTC
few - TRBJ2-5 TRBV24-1 CATRGLYQETQYF TGTGCCACCAGAGGACTATACCAAGAGACCCAGTACTTC
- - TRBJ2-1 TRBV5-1 CASSPTSLASSYNEQFF TGCGCCAGCAGCCCTACTAGTCTAGCAAGCTCCTACAATGAGCAGTTCTTC
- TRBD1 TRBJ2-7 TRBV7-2 CASRLDRASTYEQYF TGTGCCAGCAGACTCGACAGGGCGTCTACCTACGAGCAGTACTTC
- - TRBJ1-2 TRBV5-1 CASSLGGGQTYGYTF TGCGCCAGCAGCTTGGGGGGTGGACAGACCTATGGCTACACCTTC
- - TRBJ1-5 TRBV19 CASSGASNQPQHF TGTGCCAGCTCAGGGGCCAGCAATCAGCCCCAGCATTTT
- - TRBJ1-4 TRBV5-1 CASSLALGQEKLFF TGCGCCAGCAGCTTGGCGTTGGGGCAGGAAAAACTGTTTTTT
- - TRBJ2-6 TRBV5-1 CATRSSGANVLTF TGCGCCACGAGGAGCTCTGGGGCCAACGTCCTGACTTTC
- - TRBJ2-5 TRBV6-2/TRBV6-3 CASSRGLLGETQYF TGTGCCAGCAGTCGTGGACTACTCGGAGAGACCCAGTACTTC
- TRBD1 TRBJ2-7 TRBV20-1 CSPGQGNEQYF TGCAGCCCGGGACAGGGGAACGAGCAGTACTTC
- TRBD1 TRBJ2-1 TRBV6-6 CASSPRQGRTSTFSYNEQFF TGTGCCAGCAGCCCCAGACAGGGCCGTACGTCAACTTTCTCCTACAATGAGCAGTTCTTC